The 22 T cell receptor beta chains reported below all come from one sample, sequenced in a study of blood T cell repertoires in COVID-19. Using immunoSEQ multiplex PCR, the repertoire was profiled, and TCRdb retains in-frame clones only, with some absent. The sample lists a few hundred thousand clones, more than 70% occurring once. The sample comprised peripheral blood. Every receptor here comes from a woman younger than 45 who had recovered from COVID-19.

The chain couples TRBV5-1 to TRBJ1-6; D is uncertain. V lost 0 bases, J lost 7 bases, and 14 bases lay in between. Germline-derived CDR1 and CDR2 are SGHRS and YFSETQ. This CDR3 spans 16 amino acids. The CDR3 loop is CASSLASSEINSPLHF. CDR3 coding DNA: TGCGCCAGCAGCTTGGCGTCGTCCGAGATAAATTCACCCCTCCACTTT.

V and J are TRBV28 and TRBJ2-5; TRBD1 might be the D (5 bases). Germline V gene sequence: CDR1 MDHEN, CDR2 SYDVKM. V was cut by 6 bases and J by 1 base, with 12 bases left in between. The CDR3 runs to 14 residues. CDR3 DNA: TGTGCCAGCAGCCGCAGGGTCGGCCAAGAGACCCAGTACTTC. Protein: CASSRRVGQETQYF.

V gene TRBV6-1 combines with J gene TRBJ1-2; D gene ambiguous. The CDR3 totals 14 residues. V was pared by 2 bases and J by 8 bases, with 15 bases between. Germline V CDR1 and CDR2: MNHNS, SASEGT. The CDR3 loop reads CASSEQSKGGGYTF. The CDR3 DNA sequence: TGTGCCAGCAGTGAACAGTCAAAGGGAGGGGGCTACACCTTC.

The V call is TRBV9, the J call TRBJ2-5; 8 bases align to TRBD2. This CDR3 has 15 amino acids. V lost 0 bases and J lost 5; bases outside the gene matches: 6. In germline, CDR1 is SGDLS, CDR2 YYNGEE. In DNA form, the CDR3 reads TGTGCCAGCAGCGTAGGGGCGGGGGGTAAGGAGACCCAGTACTTC. Translation gives CASSVGAGGKETQYF. The full variable domain, its missing parts supplied by reference TRBV9 and TRBJ2-5, is DSGVTQTPKHLITATGQRVTLRCSPRSGDLSVYWYQQSLDQGLQFLIQYYNGEERAKGNILERFSAQQFPDLHSELNLSSLELGDSALYFCASSVGAGGKETQYFGPGTRLLVL.

This chain links TRBV7-2 with TRBJ2-2; 8 bases align to TRBD1. Trimming at V came to 1 base and at J to 3 bases, leaving 7 bases not matched to a gene. The CDR3 covers 17 residues. In germline, CDR1 is SGHTA, CDR2 FQGNSA. The CDR3 region has the DNA TGTGCCAGCAGCTTAGATCGACAGGGGACCTACACCGGGGAGCTGTTTTTT. Protein product: CASSLDRQGTYTGELFF.

In its sample, this clone was seen once. The chain joins TRBV5-1 to TRBJ2-5; D perhaps matches TRBD1 (6 bases). V shed 7 bases and J shed 1 base, with 14 bases lying between them. CDR1 SGHRS and CDR2 YFSETQ come from the germline V gene. This CDR3 comprises 14 residues. The CDR3 loop is CASCRDTCQETQYF. CDR3 DNA: TGCGCCAGCTGCCGGGACACTTGCCAAGAGACCCAGTACTTC. The full variable domain, rest sourced from reference TRBV5-1 and TRBJ2-5, is KAGVTQTPRYLIKTRGQQVTLSCSPISGHRSVSWYQQTPGQGLQFLFEYFSETQRNKGNFPGRFSGRQFSNSRSEMNVSTLELGDSALYLCASCRDTCQETQYFGPGTRLLVL.

The gene calls are TRBV13 and TRBJ2-1; 8 bases line up with TRBD2. CDR1 is PRHDT, CDR2 FYEKMQ, per germline (reference sequence). The ends lost 5 bases at V and 0 bases at J; junction bases unmatched: 3. The CDR3 runs to 15 residues. The CDR3: CASSRGGSSYNEQFF. The CDR3 nucleotides read TGTGCCAGCAGCCGCGGGGGGAGCTCCTACAATGAGCAGTTCTTC.

This clone has just one count. The chain joins TRBV2 to TRBJ2-3, with D perhaps matching TRBD2 (5 bases). Trimming shortened V by 7 bases and J by 4 bases, and 9 bases separated the two germline ends. The CDR3 is 12 residues long. Germline lookup yields CDR1 SNHLY and CDR2 FYNNEI. CDR3 sequence reads: CASKMDSDTQYF. For the CDR3, the DNA is TGTGCCAGCAAAATGGACTCAGATACGCAGTATTTT. The variable domain in full, completed from reference TRBV2 and TRBJ2-3, reads EPEVTQTPSHQVTQMGQEVILRCVPISNHLYFYWYRQILGQKVEFLVSFYNNEISEKSEIFDDQFSVERPDGSNFTLKIRSTKLEDSAMYFCASKMDSDTQYFGPGTRLTVL.

The V call is TRBV10-3, the J call TRBJ1-3; 9 nucleotides agree with TRBD1. V gave up 6 bases and J gave up 0 bases; unmatched junction bases: 9. Per the germline V gene, CDR1 is ENHRY and CDR2 is SYGVKD. CDR3 length equals 17 residues. The CDR3 here is CAISDRGSTSSGNTIYF. CDR3 DNA: TGTGCCATCAGCGACAGGGGGTCCACCAGCTCTGGAAACACCATATATTTT.

This clone appeared once. The chain has TRBV7-9 and TRBJ2-3; TRBD2 matches at 10 bases. The CDR3 sequence is 15 residues long. Germline loops: CDR1 SEHNR, CDR2 FQNEAQ (reference sequence). Trimming removed 5 bases from V and 6 bases from J; junction bases left unmatched: 8. Written as DNA, the CDR3 is TGTGCCAGCAGCCTACTAGCGGGGTGGAGGGATACGCAGTATTTT. Its translation: CASSLLAGWRDTQYF.

This rearrangement joins TRBV6-5 to TRBJ2-7; the match to TRBD1 covers 8 bases. This CDR3 region has 14 residues. J was trimmed by 4 bases and V by 7 bases; bases with no gene match: 9. Germline V gene data show CDR1 as MNHEY and CDR2 as SVGAGI. CDR3 nucleotides: TGTGCCAGCACCCCAGGGGGCTCTCTTTACGAGCAGTACTTC. Translating gives CASTPGGSLYEQYF.

The chain combines TRBV3-1 (or the pseudogene TRBV3-2) with TRBJ2-3, with D perhaps matching TRBD2 (6 bases). The CDR3 loop spans 14 amino acids. V dropped 4 bases and J dropped 0 bases, with 8 bases sitting between them. Germline V gene data show CDR1 as LGHDT and CDR2 as YNNKEL (reference sequence). The CDR3 loop reads CASSLAGSTDTQYF. CDR3 sequence (DNA): TGTGCCAGCAGCCTGGCGGGGAGCACAGATACGCAGTATTTT.

V is TRBV12-5 and J is TRBJ2-3; TRBD2 agrees at 9 bases. Unmatched junction bases numbered 6, after V lost 1 base and J lost 4 bases. The CDR3 covers 16 residues. Looked up from germline, CDR1 is LGHNT and CDR2 is FRNRAP. CDR3 region: CASGLALAGPADTQYF. The CDR3 coding sequence is TGTGCTAGTGGTTTGGCCCTAGCGGGGCCTGCAGATACGCAGTATTTT. The full variable domain, with the rest looked up from reference TRBV12-5 and TRBJ2-3, is DARVTQTPRHKVTEMGQEVTMRCQPILGHNTVFWYRQTMMQGLELLAYFRNRAPLDDSGMPKDRFSAEMPDATLATLKIQPSEPRDSAVYFCASGLALAGPADTQYFGPGTRLTVL.

The rearrangement links TRBV4-2 to TRBJ2-7; D unclear. This CDR3 has 14 amino acids. V was shortened by 0 bases and J by 4 bases, with 10 bases between the two germline ends. Germline lookup yields CDR1 LGHNA and CDR2 YNFKEQ. The CDR3 is CASSQELEVYEQYF. The CDR3 DNA follows: TGTGCCAGCAGCCAAGAATTAGAGGTTTACGAGCAGTACTTC.

This clone has a single count. V usage is TRBV9 and J usage is TRBJ1-6; 7 bases match TRBD1. Germline V gene lookup returns CDR1 SGDLS and CDR2 YYNGEE. After removal of 3 bases from V and 7 bases from J, the junction contained 4 bases not matched to a gene. This CDR3 is built from 14 residues. CDR3: CASSGQGTNSPLHF. CDR3 nucleotides: TGTGCCAGCAGCGGACAGGGAACGAATTCACCCCTCCACTTT.

The chain has TRBV4-1 and TRBJ2-1; no definite D call. Germline V gene data show CDR1 as MGHRA and CDR2 as YSYEKL. V dropped 0 bases and J dropped 4 bases, with 10 bases sitting between them. There are 15 residues in the CDR3. The CDR3 bases are TGCGCCAGCAGCCAAGATCAGAATAATTACAATGAGCAGTTCTTC. Amino acids: CASSQDQNNYNEQFF.

This chain joins TRBV6-1 and TRBJ1-4; D perhaps matches TRBD1 (6 bases). V was pared by 4 bases and J by 4 bases, with 16 bases between. This CDR3 region has 16 residues. In germline, CDR1 is MNHNS, CDR2 SASEGT. CDR3 DNA: TGTGCCAGCAGTGCGCTACAGGGCCTCCATAATGAAAAACTGTTTTTT. Residues: CASSALQGLHNEKLFF.

The CDR3 sequence: CASSRDRAGQPQHF. CDR3 nucleotide sequence: TGTGCCAGCAGTCGGGACAGGGCGGGACAGCCCCAGCATTTT. V and J are TRBV7-9 and TRBJ1-5, with 9 nucleotides matching TRBD1. Germline V gene data show CDR1 as SEHNR and CDR2 as FQNEAQ (reference sequence). V trimming: 6 bases; J trimming: 7 bases; junction bases outside the gene matches: 7. The CDR3 loop spans 14 amino acids.

This clone showed up many times. V usage is TRBV13 and J usage is TRBJ1-2, with D tentatively TRBD1 (5 bases). The CDR3 sequence is 13 residues long. Germline V gene sequence: CDR1 PRHDT, CDR2 FYEKMQ (reference sequence). V was pared by 3 bases and J by 7 bases, with 12 bases between. In nucleotides, the CDR3 is TGTGCCAGCAGCTTCACGGCAGGGCGTGGCTACACCTTC. Protein sequence: CASSFTAGRGYTF.

This clone was seen once. The chain has TRBV3-1 (or the pseudogene TRBV3-2) and TRBJ1-2, with D possibly matching TRBD1 (5 bases). Germline CDR1 and CDR2: LGHDT and YNNKEL (reference sequence). V was cut by 7 bases and J by 4 bases, with 16 bases left in between. CDR3 length: 14 residues. The CDR3 spells CASKDRGGVYGYTF. For the CDR3, the DNA is TGTGCCAGCAAGGATAGGGGAGGGGTCTATGGCTACACCTTC.

This sequence joins TRBV11-1 and TRBJ2-5; 9 nucleotides match TRBD2. V lost 3 bases and J lost 1; bases outside the gene matches: 6. CDR1 is SGHAT and CDR2 is FQDESV in the germline V gene (reference sequence). CDR3 size: 16 residues. The CDR3 DNA follows: TGTGCCAGCAGCTTGGGTAGCGGGGGCTCCCAAGAGACCCAGTACTTC. It encodes CASSLGSGGSQETQYF. The full variable domain, with the rest looked up from reference TRBV11-1 and TRBJ2-5, is EAEVAQSPRYKITEKSQAVAFWCDPISGHATLYWYRQILGQGPELLVQFQDESVVDDSQLPKDRFSAERLKGVDSTLKIQPAELGDSAMYLCASSLGSGGSQETQYFGPGTRLLVL.

The V call is TRBV4-3, the J call TRBJ2-5; 10 nucleotides align to TRBD2. V gave up 0 bases and J gave up 1 base; unmatched junction bases: 8. The CDR3 consists of 18 residues. Germline V gives CDR1 LGHNA, CDR2 YSLEER. This CDR3 reads CASSQDLASGGIQETQYF. The DNA for the CDR3 is TGCGCCAGCAGCCAAGATCTAGCTAGCGGGGGTATCCAAGAGACCCAGTACTTC.